The 5 T cell receptor beta chains below all came from one sample that was sequenced in a study of radiotherapy plus CTLA-4 blockade in lung cancer. The repertoire was sequenced with immunoSEQ multiplex PCR; TCRdb's copy has only in-frame clones and lacks some. The sample yields about 85,000 clones, approximately 86% seen once. The specimen was peripheral blood, collected from a patient treated with radiotherapy plus ipilimumab. The receptors stem from a human donor with non-small cell lung cancer who had a partial response to radiotherapy plus ipilimumab.

The chain recombines TRBV15 with TRBJ1-4; 7 nucleotides align to TRBD1. Germline CDR1 and CDR2: LNHNV and YYDKDF (reference sequence). J lost 8 bases, V lost 6 bases, and 12 bases had no gene match. The CDR3 contains 15 residues. CDR3 nucleotides: TGTGCCACCAGTCCTCCTCAGGGGGGTTGGGAAAAACTGTTTTTT. This sequence encodes CATSPPQGGWEKLFF. The whole variable domain, remainder taken from reference TRBV15 and TRBJ1-4, is DAMVIQNPRYQVTQFGKPVTLSCSQTLNHNVMYWYQQKSSQAPKLLFHYYDKDFNNEADTPDNFQSRRPNTSFCFLDIRSPGLGDTAMYLCATSPPQGGWEKLFFGSGTQLSVL.

The J gene is TRBJ2-5, the V gene TRBV6-1; 9 bases are shared with TRBD2. Trimming took 5 bases from V and 0 from J; bases not matched to a gene: 4. In germline, CDR1 is MNHNS, CDR2 SASEGT. The CDR3 consists of 15 residues. This CDR3 reads CASSPLAGNQETQYF. The CDR3 bases are TGTGCCAGCAGTCCCCTAGCGGGGAACCAAGAGACCCAGTACTTC.

For this clone: At one end the junction does not follow the germline gene, possibly because of a read error. The chain employs TRBV5-6 and TRBJ2-2; no clear D. From germline, CDR1 is SGHDT and CDR2 YYEEEE. CDR3 size: 14 residues. The CDR3 nucleotides are TGTGCCAGCGGCTTGATAGTTTCGTCAGGGGAGCTGTTTTTT. It codes for CASGLIVSSGELFF.

The genes are TRBV7-2 and TRBJ2-1, with no clear D. CDR3 length: 15 residues. Germline V gene sequence: CDR1 SGHTA, CDR2 FQGNSA. V lost 1 base, J lost 4 bases, and 11 bases lay in between. The CDR3 bases are TGTGCCAGCAGCTTAGACTCACAGTCGTACAATGAGCAGTTCTTC. It yields the protein CASSLDSQSYNEQFF.

The V call is TRBV7-2, the J call TRBJ2-7, with TRBD1 matching 9 bases. Trimming took 2 bases from V and 2 from J; bases not matched to a gene: 1. The length of the CDR3 is 14 residues. Germline CDR1 reads SGHTA; CDR2 reads FQGNSA. In nucleotides, the CDR3 is TGTGCCAGCAGCTTAAACAGGGGGCCCTACGAGCAGTACGTC. It codes for CASSLNRGPYEQYV.